These 27 T cell receptor beta chains were all obtained from the same sample, sequenced in a study of CD8 T cells in Susac syndrome. Random-hexamer reverse transcription was applied to roughly 0.45 to 1 ug RNA. From the immunoSEQ multiplex PCR reads, TCRdb called clonotypes with MiXCR, one entry per CDR3 protein. The table includes some 300,000 distinct CDR3 sequences, 70% to 90% detected once. Material: CD8+ T cells from PBMCs. The receptors come from a human donor with multiple sclerosis.

The chain joins TRBV5-1 to TRBJ1-5; TRBD1 agrees at 9 bases. The V segment lost 4 bases and the J segment 2 bases; nucleotides outside the gene matches: 16. CDR3 length: 19 amino acids. Germline CDR1 and CDR2: SGHRS and YFSETQ. The CDR3 is CASSPGPGQGLIGNQPQHF. CDR3 nucleotides: TGCGCCAGCAGCCCCGGACCGGGACAGGGTTTAATCGGCAATCAGCCCCAGCATTTT.

This clonotype was detected once. The chain uses TRBV5-1 and TRBJ2-1, with 9 nucleotides matching TRBD1. CDR1 is SGHRS, CDR2 YFSETQ, per germline. The CDR3 is 16 residues long. V shed 5 bases, J shed 8 bases, and the junction held 14 bases outside the gene matches. CDR3 sequence: CASSPPIGQGRDEQFF. The CDR3 DNA is TGCGCCAGCAGTCCGCCTATTGGACAGGGGAGGGATGAGCAGTTCTTC.

The V gene is TRBV19, the J gene TRBJ1-5; no reliable D call. CDR1 is LNHDA and CDR2 is SQIVND in the germline V gene (reference sequence). CDR3 length: 15 amino acids. The V and J ends lost 7 bases and 2 bases respectively, with 15 bases between them. In DNA, the CDR3 is TGTGCCAGTACCCCGGGCCCGGGAGGCAATCAGCCCCAGCATTTT. Protein sequence: CASTPGPGGNQPQHF.

The genes are TRBV29-1 and TRBJ2-1, with D unresolved. Trimming cost V 4 bases and J 7 bases, with 14 bases left between them. The CDR3 runs 13 residues. From germline, CDR1 is SQVTM and CDR2 ANQGSEA. The CDR3 loop is CSVVVSAANEQFF. In nucleotides, the CDR3 is TGCAGCGTTGTCGTTTCGGCAGCAAATGAGCAGTTCTTC.

CDR3: CASSLAPAGGPITDTQYF. The DNA for the CDR3 is TGTGCCAGCAGCTTAGCGCCAGCGGGGGGGCCGATCACAGATACGCAGTATTTT. This chain connects TRBV7-8 to TRBJ2-3; TRBD2 matches at 10 bases. V gave up 0 bases and J gave up 2 bases; unmatched junction bases: 8. This CDR3 spans 18 amino acids. Germline V gene sequence: CDR1 SGHVS, CDR2 FQNEAQ.

The chain carries TRBV30 and TRBJ1-4; D remains unclear. Trimming removed 5 bases from V and 3 bases from J, with 13 bases in between. Germline CDR1 GTSNPN, CDR2 SVGIG (reference sequence). The CDR3 is 14 amino acids. The CDR3 loop reads CAWSRFVSNEKLFF. CDR3 nucleotide sequence: TGTGCCTGGTCCCGGTTTGTCTCTAATGAAAAACTGTTTTTT. Supplemented by reference TRBV30 and TRBJ1-4, the full variable domain reads SQTIHQWPATLVQPVGSPLSLECTVEGTSNPNLYWYRQAAGRGLQLLFYSVGIGQISSEVPQNLSASRPQDRQFILSSKKLLLSDSGFYLCAWSRFVSNEKLFFGSGTQLSVL.

This sequence joins TRBV30 and TRBJ2-3, with D possibly TRBD2 on 6 matching bases. In germline, CDR1 is GTSNPN, CDR2 SVGIG (reference sequence). The V end lost 0 bases, the J end lost 2 bases, and 15 bases lay between the germline ends. There are 16 residues in the CDR3. CDR3 loop: CAWSVLIGSVTDTQYF. As DNA, the CDR3 is TGTGCCTGGAGTGTACTAATCGGGAGCGTCACAGATACGCAGTATTTT. The whole variable domain, remainder taken from reference TRBV30 and TRBJ2-3, is SQTIHQWPATLVQPVGSPLSLECTVEGTSNPNLYWYRQAAGRGLQLLFYSVGIGQISSEVPQNLSASRPQDRQFILSSKKLLLSDSGFYLCAWSVLIGSVTDTQYFGPGTRLTVL.

This chain connects TRBV4-1 to TRBJ2-7, with D possibly matching TRBD2 (5 bases). Germline V lookup: CDR1 MGHRA, CDR2 YSYEKL. The V and J ends lost 3 bases and 2 bases respectively, with 11 bases between them. The CDR3 contains 14 residues. CDR3 protein: CASSQGDITYEQYF. CDR3 DNA sequence: TGCGCCAGCAGCCAGGGAGACATAACCTACGAGCAGTACTTC.

The CDR3 nucleotides are TGCGCCAGCAGCCAAGATGGGGGGAGCACCGGGGAGCTGTTTTTT. As protein: CASSQDGGSTGELFF. V and J are TRBV4-1 and TRBJ2-2; TRBD2 might be the D (6 bases). Trimming removed 0 bases at V and 4 bases at J, with 9 bases between. The CDR3 spans 15 residues. Per germline, CDR1 MGHRA and CDR2 YSYEKL.

This rearrangement joins TRBV13 to TRBJ2-1, with D unclear. V was shortened by 2 bases and J by 3 bases, with 5 bases between the two germline ends. CDR1 is PRHDT and CDR2 is FYEKMQ in the germline V gene (reference sequence). The CDR3 contains 13 residues. CDR3 bases: TGTGCCAGCAGCTTAAGTAACTACAATGAGCAGTTCTTC. Translating it yields CASSLSNYNEQFF.

The rearrangement joins TRBV5-6 to TRBJ2-4; D remains unclear. The CDR3 totals 11 residues. In germline, CDR1 is SGHDT, CDR2 YYEEEE. V was cut by 3 bases and J by 15 bases, with 13 bases left in between. The CDR3 coding sequence is TGTGCCAGCAGCTACGCCGGAAGGCGGTACTTC. It is translated as CASSYAGRRYF.

V is TRBV12-3 or TRBV12-4 and J is TRBJ2-5; weak D call: TRBD1 (5 bases). V lost 8 bases and J lost 5, with 12 bases in between. The CDR3 totals 12 residues. The CDR3 coding sequence is TGTGCCAGCCGCAGGGAACGGGAGACCCAGTACTTC. It translates to CASRRERETQYF.

This clonotype was found a few times. The chain couples TRBV9 to TRBJ1-5; the D is unclear. This CDR3 has 12 residues. V was pared by 4 bases and J by 0 bases, with 2 bases between. Germline V gene lookup returns CDR1 SGDLS and CDR2 YYNGEE. CDR3 in DNA: TGTGCCAGCAGCAATAGCAATCAGCCCCAGCATTTT. It is translated as CASSNSNQPQHF.

The rearrangement links TRBV18 to TRBJ2-3; 8 bases fit TRBD2. Unmatched junction bases numbered 4, after V lost 6 bases and J lost 2 bases. Germline V gives CDR1 KGHSH, CDR2 LQKENI. The CDR3 covers 14 residues. The chain's CDR3 is CASSAGGFTDTQYF. CDR3 nucleotide sequence: TGTGCCAGCTCGGCGGGGGGCTTCACAGATACGCAGTATTTT.

V and J are TRBV27 and TRBJ2-7; 7 positions agree with TRBD1. Trimming cost V 6 bases and J 0 bases; bases outside gene matches: 8. Germline V gives CDR1 MNHEY, CDR2 SMNVEV (reference sequence). There are 15 residues in the CDR3. This chain's CDR3 is CASSLQGPDSYEQYF. In DNA, the CDR3 is TGTGCCAGCAGCCTACAGGGGCCAGACTCCTACGAGCAGTACTTC.

The chain has TRBV29-1 and TRBJ2-1, with D possibly being TRBD1 (6 bases). CDR3 length: 13 residues. V shed 6 bases and J shed 3 bases, with 12 bases lying between them. Germline assignment: CDR1 SQVTM and CDR2 ANQGSEA. CDR3 region: CSVVQGNYNEQFF. The DNA for the CDR3 is TGCAGCGTCGTACAGGGAAACTACAATGAGCAGTTCTTC.

This chain uses TRBV10-3 with TRBJ2-7, with 10 nucleotides matching TRBD1. The CDR3 covers 13 residues. V shed 6 bases and J 3 bases; nucleotides not matched to a gene: 2. Looked up from germline, CDR1 is ENHRY and CDR2 is SYGVKD. This chain's CDR3 is CAIRGTGVYEQYF. CDR3 coding DNA: TGTGCCATCAGGGGGACAGGGGTCTACGAGCAGTACTTC.

CDR3 in amino acids: CSARYLSYEQYF. DNA of the CDR3: TGCAGTGCCCGCTACCTCTCCTACGAGCAGTACTTC. The rearrangement uses TRBV20-1 and TRBJ2-7, with D unresolved. Trimming took off 6 bases at V and 0 bases at J, with 9 bases between the two ends. The CDR3 sequence is 12 residues long. The germline V gene has CDR1 DFQATT and CDR2 SNEGSKA (reference sequence).

The chain is built from TRBV20-1 and TRBJ1-2, with 7 bases lining up with TRBD1. After removal of 1 base from V and 4 bases from J, the junction contained 3 bases not matched to a gene. The CDR3 extends over 13 amino acids. The germline V gene has CDR1 DFQATT and CDR2 SNEGSKA (reference sequence). For the CDR3, the DNA is TGCAGTGCTAGAGGGACAGGAGGCTATGGCTACACCTTC. Its protein product is CSARGTGGYGYTF.

This clonotype was observed a few times. The chain links TRBV7-9 to TRBJ2-7, with 7 bases identical to TRBD2. J lost 5 bases, V lost 5 bases, and 6 bases had no gene match. Germline assignment: CDR1 SEHNR and CDR2 FQNEAQ (reference sequence). The CDR3 contains 13 residues. CDR3 DNA: TGTGCCAGCAGCCCCGGGACTATGGACGAGCAGTACTTC. This encodes CASSPGTMDEQYF.

This clonotype turned up a few times. This chain uses TRBV24-1 with TRBJ2-7, with 10 bases that match TRBD2. The V segment lost 4 bases and the J segment 3 bases; nucleotides outside the gene matches: 5. Looked up from germline, CDR1 is KGHDR and CDR2 is SFDVKD. The CDR3 extends over 15 amino acids. The CDR3 sequence is CATSDPASGSYEQYF. The CDR3 DNA is TGTGCCACCAGTGACCCCGCTAGCGGGAGCTACGAGCAGTACTTC.

CDR3 DNA: TGTGCCAGCAGCCCCTTCTGGGCAACTAATGAAAAACTGTTTTTT. Amino acids: CASSPFWATNEKLFF. The chain uses TRBV7-8 and TRBJ1-4; D ambiguous. Germline V CDR1 and CDR2: SGHVS, FQNEAQ. Trimming cost V 5 bases and J 0 bases, with 10 bases left between them. This CDR3 is 15 amino acids long.

This chain connects TRBV7-9 to TRBJ2-7, with D possibly called TRBD1 or TRBD2 (5 bases each). Trimming took 4 bases from V and 6 from J, leaving 13 bases between them. This CDR3 is 13 amino acids long. CDR1 and CDR2 (germline): SEHNR, FQNEAQ (reference sequence). The CDR3 sequence: CASSSGTATEQYF. Written as DNA, the CDR3 is TGTGCCAGCAGCTCTGGGACGGCGACCGAGCAGTACTTC.

This clonotype was picked up one time. The chain is built from TRBV29-1 and TRBJ2-7; D might be TRBD1 (6 bases). Trimming removed 4 bases from V and 3 bases from J, with 7 bases in between. CDR1 SQVTM and CDR2 ANQGSEA come from the germline V gene. CDR3 size: 11 residues. The CDR3 nucleotides read TGCAGCGTTGGACAGGTCTACGAGCAGTACTTC. It translates to CSVGQVYEQYF.

The chain recombines TRBV6-2 or TRBV6-3 with TRBJ2-3; D not resolved. This CDR3 contains 14 residues. Trimming left V 2 bases short and J 2 bases short, with 8 bases between. Per germline, CDR1 MNHEY and CDR2 SVGEGT. CDR3 sequence (DNA): TGTGCCAGCAGTTACATAGAAACCACAGATACGCAGTATTTT. Translation: CASSYIETTDTQYF.

The chain links TRBV6-5 to TRBJ2-2, with D unclear. Trimming cost V 6 bases and J 7 bases, with 12 bases left between them. The CDR3 has 13 residues. The germline V gene encodes CDR1 MNHEY and CDR2 SVGAGI. The CDR3 sequence is CASSPLAGGELFF. The CDR3 DNA reads as TGTGCCAGCAGCCCCTTAGCAGGCGGGGAGCTGTTTTTT.

The gene calls are TRBV3-1 and TRBJ2-7; TRBD2 matches at 7 bases. The CDR3 is made up of 15 amino acids. The V segment lost 0 bases and the J segment 7 bases; nucleotides outside the gene matches: 9. Germline loops: CDR1 LGHDT, CDR2 YNNKEL (reference sequence). Here the CDR3 reads CASSQDWEGRMEQYF. CDR3 bases: TGTGCCAGCAGCCAAGATTGGGAGGGGAGGATGGAGCAGTACTTC.